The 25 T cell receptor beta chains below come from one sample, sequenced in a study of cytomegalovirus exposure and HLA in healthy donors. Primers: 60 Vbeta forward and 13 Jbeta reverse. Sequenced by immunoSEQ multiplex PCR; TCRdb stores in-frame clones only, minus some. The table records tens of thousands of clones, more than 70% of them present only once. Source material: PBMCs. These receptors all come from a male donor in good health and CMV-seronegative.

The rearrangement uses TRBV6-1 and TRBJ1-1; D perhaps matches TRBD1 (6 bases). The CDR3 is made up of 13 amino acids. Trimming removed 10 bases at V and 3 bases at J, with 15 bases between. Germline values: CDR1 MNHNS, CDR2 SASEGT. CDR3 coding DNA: TGTGCCATCCGACGCTCAGGGGACACTGAAGCTTTCTTT. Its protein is CAIRRSGDTEAFF.

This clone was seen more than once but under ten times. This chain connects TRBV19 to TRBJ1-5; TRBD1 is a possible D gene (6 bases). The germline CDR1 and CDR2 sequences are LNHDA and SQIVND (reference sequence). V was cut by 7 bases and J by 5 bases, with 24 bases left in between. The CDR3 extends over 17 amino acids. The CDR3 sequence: CASTRGGGVKGDQPQHF. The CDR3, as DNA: TGTGCCAGTACCCGAGGGGGGGGAGTGAAGGGGGATCAGCCCCAGCATTTT.

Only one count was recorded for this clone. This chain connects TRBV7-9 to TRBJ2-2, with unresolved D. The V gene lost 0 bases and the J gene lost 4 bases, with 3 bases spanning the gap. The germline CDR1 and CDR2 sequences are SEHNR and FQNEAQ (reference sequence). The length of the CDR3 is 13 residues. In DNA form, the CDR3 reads TGTGCCAGCAGCTTAGCGCGCACCGGGGAGCTGTTTTTT. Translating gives CASSLARTGELFF.

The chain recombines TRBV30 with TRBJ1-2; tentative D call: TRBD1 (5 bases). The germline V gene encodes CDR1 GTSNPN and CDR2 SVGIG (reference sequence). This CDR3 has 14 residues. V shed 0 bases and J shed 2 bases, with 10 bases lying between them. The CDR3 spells CAWSVQGANYGYTF. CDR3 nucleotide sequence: TGTGCCTGGAGTGTCCAGGGTGCCAACTATGGCTACACCTTC.

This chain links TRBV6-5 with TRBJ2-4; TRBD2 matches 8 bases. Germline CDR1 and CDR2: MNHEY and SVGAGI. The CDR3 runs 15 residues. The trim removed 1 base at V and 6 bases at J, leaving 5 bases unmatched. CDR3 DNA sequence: TGTGCCAGCAGTTACTGGCGGGGGGATATAAACATTCAGTACTTC. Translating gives CASSYWRGDINIQYF.

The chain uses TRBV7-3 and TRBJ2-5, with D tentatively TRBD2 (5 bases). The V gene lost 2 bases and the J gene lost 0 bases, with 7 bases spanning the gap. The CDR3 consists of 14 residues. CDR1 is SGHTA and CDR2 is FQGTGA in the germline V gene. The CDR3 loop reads CASSLWGDQETQYF. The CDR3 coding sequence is TGTGCCAGCAGCTTATGGGGAGACCAAGAGACCCAGTACTTC. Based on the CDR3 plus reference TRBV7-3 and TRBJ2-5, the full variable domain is GAGVSQTPSNKVTEKGKYVELRCDPISGHTALYWYRQSLGQGPEFLIYFQGTGAADDSGLPNDRFFAVRPEGSVSTLKIQRTERGDSAVYLCASSLWGDQETQYFGPGTRLLVL.

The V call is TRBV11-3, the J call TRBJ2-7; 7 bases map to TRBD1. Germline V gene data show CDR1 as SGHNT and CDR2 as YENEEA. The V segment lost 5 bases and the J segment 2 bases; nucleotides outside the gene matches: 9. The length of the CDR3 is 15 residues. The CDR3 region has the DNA TGTGCCAGCAGCCCGAGACAGGGCCAGGCCTACGAGCAGTACTTC. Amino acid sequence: CASSPRQGQAYEQYF.

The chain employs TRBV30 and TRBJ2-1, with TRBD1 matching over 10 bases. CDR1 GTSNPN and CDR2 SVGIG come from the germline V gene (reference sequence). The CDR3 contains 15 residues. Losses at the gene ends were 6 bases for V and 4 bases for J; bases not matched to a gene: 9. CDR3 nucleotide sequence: TGTGCCTGCCACGACCGGGACAGGGGATACAATGAGCAGTTCTTC. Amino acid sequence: CACHDRDRGYNEQFF.

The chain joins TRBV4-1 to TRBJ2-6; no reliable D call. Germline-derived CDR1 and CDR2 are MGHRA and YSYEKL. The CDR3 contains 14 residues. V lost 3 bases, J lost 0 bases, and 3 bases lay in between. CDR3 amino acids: CASSQYSGANVLTF. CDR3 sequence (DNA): TGCGCCAGCAGCCAGTACTCTGGGGCCAACGTCCTGACTTTC.

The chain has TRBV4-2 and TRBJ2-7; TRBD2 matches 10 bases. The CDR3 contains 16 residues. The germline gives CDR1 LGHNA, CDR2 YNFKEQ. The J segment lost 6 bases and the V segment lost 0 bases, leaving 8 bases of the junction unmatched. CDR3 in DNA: TGTGCCAGCAGCCAAGATGCGAGTAGCGGGGGGCGCGAGCAGTACTTC. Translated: CASSQDASSGGREQYF.

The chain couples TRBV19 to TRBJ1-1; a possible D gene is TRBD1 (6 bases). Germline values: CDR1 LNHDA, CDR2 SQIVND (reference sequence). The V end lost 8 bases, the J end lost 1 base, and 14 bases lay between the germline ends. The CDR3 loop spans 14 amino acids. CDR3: CASQTGPGNTEAFF. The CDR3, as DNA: TGTGCCAGTCAAACAGGGCCGGGGAACACTGAAGCTTTCTTT.

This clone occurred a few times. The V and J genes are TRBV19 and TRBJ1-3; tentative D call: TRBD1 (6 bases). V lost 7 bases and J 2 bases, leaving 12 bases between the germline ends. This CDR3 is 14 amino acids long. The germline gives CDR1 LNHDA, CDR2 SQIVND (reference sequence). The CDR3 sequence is CASNRDRAGNTIYF. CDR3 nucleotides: TGTGCCAGTAACAGGGATCGTGCTGGAAACACCATATATTTT. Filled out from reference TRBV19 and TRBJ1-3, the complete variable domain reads DGGITQSPKYLFRKEGQNVTLSCEQNLNHDAMYWYRQDPGQGLRLIYYSQIVNDFQKGDIAEGYSVSREKKESFPLTVTSAQKNPTAFYLCASNRDRAGNTIYFGEGSWLTVV.

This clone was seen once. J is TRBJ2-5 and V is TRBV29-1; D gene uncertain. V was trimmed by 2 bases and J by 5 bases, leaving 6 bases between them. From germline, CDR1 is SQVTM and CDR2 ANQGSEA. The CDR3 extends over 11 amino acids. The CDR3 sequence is CSVELRETQYF. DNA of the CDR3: TGCAGCGTTGAACTTCGGGAGACCCAGTACTTC.

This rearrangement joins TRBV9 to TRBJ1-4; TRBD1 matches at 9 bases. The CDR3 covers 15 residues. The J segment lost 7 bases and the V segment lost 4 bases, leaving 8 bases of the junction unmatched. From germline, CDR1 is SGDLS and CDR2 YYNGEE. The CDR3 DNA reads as TGTGCCAGCAGCAACCGACAGGGGGAGGCTGAAAAACTGTTTTTT. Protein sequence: CASSNRQGEAEKLFF.

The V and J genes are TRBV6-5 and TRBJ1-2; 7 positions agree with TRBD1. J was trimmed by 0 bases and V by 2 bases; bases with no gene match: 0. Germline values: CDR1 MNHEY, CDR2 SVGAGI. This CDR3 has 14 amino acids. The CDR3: CASSYGTANYGYTF. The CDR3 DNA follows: TGTGCCAGCAGTTACGGGACAGCTAACTATGGCTACACCTTC.

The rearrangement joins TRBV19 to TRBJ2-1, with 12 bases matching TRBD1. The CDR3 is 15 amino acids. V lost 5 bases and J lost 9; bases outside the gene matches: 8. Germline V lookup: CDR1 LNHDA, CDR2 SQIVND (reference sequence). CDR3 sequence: CASSAGDRGQGEQFF. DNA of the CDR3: TGTGCCAGTAGTGCGGGGGACAGGGGGCAGGGTGAGCAGTTCTTC.

The DNA of the CDR3 is TGTGCCAGCTCACCCTCCGGGACTTATGCAATGAACACTGAAGCTTTCTTT. Amino acid sequence: CASSPSGTYAMNTEAFF. This chain joins TRBV18 and TRBJ1-1; D perhaps matches TRBD1 (5 bases). The germline V and J ends were trimmed by 3 bases and 0 bases, with 17 bases remaining between them. Germline values: CDR1 KGHSH, CDR2 LQKENI. The CDR3 spans 17 residues.

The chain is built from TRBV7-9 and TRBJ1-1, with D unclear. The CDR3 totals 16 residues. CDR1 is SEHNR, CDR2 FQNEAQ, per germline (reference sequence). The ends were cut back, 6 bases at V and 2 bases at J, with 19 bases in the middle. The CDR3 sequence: CASRQESVEGNTEAFF. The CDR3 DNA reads TGTGCCAGCAGACAAGAGTCGGTTGAGGGAAACACTGAAGCTTTCTTT.

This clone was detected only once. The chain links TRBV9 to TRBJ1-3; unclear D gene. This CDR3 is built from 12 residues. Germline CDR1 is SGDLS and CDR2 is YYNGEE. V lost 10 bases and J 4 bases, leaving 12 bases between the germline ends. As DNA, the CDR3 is TGTGCCTCGTCCCGAGGGGGAAACACCATATATTTT. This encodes CASSRGGNTIYF.

The CDR3 nucleotides read TGTGCCAGCAGCATCGACAGGGGAACCTACGAGCAGTACTTC. Translation: CASSIDRGTYEQYF. The chain recombines TRBV11-2 with TRBJ2-7; TRBD1 matches at 8 bases. The CDR3 covers 14 residues. From germline, CDR1 is SGHAT and CDR2 FQNNGV. The V segment lost 5 bases and the J segment 2 bases; nucleotides outside the gene matches: 5.

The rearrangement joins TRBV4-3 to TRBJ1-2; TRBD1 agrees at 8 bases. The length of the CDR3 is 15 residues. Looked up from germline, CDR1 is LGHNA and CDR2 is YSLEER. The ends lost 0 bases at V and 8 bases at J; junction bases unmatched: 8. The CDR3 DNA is TGCGCCAGCAGCCAAGATCCGGCAGGGGGCCACGGCTACACCTTC. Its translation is CASSQDPAGGHGYTF.

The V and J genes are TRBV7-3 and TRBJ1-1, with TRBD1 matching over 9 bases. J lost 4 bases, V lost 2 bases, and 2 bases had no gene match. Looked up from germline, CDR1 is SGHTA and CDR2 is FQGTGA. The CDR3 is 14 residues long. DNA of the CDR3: TGTGCCAGCAGCTTAGGGACAGGGAGCACTGAAGCTTTCTTT. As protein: CASSLGTGSTEAFF.

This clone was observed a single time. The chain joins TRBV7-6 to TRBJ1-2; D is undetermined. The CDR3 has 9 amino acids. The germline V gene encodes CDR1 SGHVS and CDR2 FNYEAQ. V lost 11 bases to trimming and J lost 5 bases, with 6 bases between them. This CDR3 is CASRYGYTF. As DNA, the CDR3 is TGTGCCTCCAGGTATGGCTACACCTTC.

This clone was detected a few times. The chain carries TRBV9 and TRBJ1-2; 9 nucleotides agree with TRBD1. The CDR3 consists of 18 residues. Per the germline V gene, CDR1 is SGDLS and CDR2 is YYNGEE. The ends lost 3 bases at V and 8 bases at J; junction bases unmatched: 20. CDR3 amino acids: CASSDSEILRDRDGGYTF. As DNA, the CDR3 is TGTGCCAGCAGCGACTCCGAAATCCTACGGGACAGGGACGGCGGCTACACCTTC.

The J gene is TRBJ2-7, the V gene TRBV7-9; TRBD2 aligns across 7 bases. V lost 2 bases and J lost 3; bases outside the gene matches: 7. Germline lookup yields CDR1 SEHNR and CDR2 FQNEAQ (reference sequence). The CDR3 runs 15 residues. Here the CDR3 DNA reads TGTGCCAGCAGCTTAATGGCGGGGACTATCTACGAGCAGTACTTC. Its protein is CASSLMAGTIYEQYF.